This is a list of T cell receptor beta chains from one sample in a study of T cell changes during pregnancy in multiple sclerosis. Only in-frame clones appear in the TCRdb table, and some are missing; sequencing was by immunoSEQ multiplex PCR. Found here are about 130,000 clones, about 96% of them singletons; the top ten hold approximately 0.45%. The starting material was peripheral blood, obtained after pregnancy. These receptors originate from a female donor with multiple sclerosis, enrolled in a pregnancy study. Both conserved end residues are part of each CDR3. The order of the fields is D gene, clone size, J gene, V gene, CDR3 protein, CDR3 DNA. D genes are given only for firm matches. Expanded clones are given a class, and other clones once, few, many or no size at all.

d_gene: TRBD1
abundance: NA
j_gene: TRBJ1-2
v_gene: TRBV5-1
CDR3aa: CASTQGQGADYGYTF
CDR3nt: TGCGCCAGCACGCAAGGACAGGGGGCGGACTATGGCTACACCTTC

d_gene: TRBD2
abundance: NA
j_gene: TRBJ2-1
v_gene: TRBV5-1
CDR3aa: CASSPQPRTSGSDEQFF
CDR3nt: TGCGCCAGCAGCCCCCAACCGCGGACTAGCGGGAGTGATGAGCAGTTCTTC

d_gene: TRBD1
abundance: once
j_gene: TRBJ2-7
v_gene: TRBV25-1
CDR3aa: CASSDPRKGQASYEQYF
CDR3nt: TGTGCCAGCAGTGATCCGAGAAAGGGACAGGCCTCCTACGAGCAGTACTTC

d_gene: NA
abundance: once
j_gene: TRBJ2-5
v_gene: TRBV11-1
CDR3aa: CASSARMEGQETQYF
CDR3nt: TGTGCCAGCAGCGCCAGGATGGAGGGTCAAGAGACCCAGTACTTC

d_gene: TRBD2
abundance: once
j_gene: TRBJ2-7
v_gene: TRBV19
CDR3aa: CASSMLAGGPSEQYF
CDR3nt: TGTGCCAGTAGTATGCTAGCGGGAGGCCCGAGCGAGCAGTACTTC

d_gene: NA
abundance: NA
j_gene: TRBJ1-3
v_gene: TRBV5-4
CDR3aa: CASSLETGISGNTIYF
CDR3nt: TGTGCCAGCAGCTTGGAGACGGGGATCTCTGGAAACACCATATATTTT

d_gene: NA
abundance: NA
j_gene: TRBJ2-5
v_gene: TRBV9
CDR3aa: CASSAQGGRETQYF
CDR3nt: TGTGCCAGCAGCGCCCAGGGGGGCAGGGAGACCCAGTACTTC

d_gene: NA
abundance: NA
j_gene: TRBJ1-1
v_gene: TRBV28
CDR3aa: CASSLGGRAPEAFF
CDR3nt: TGTGCCAGCAGCTTGGGGGGGCGCGCCCCTGAAGCTTTCTTT

d_gene: TRBD1
abundance: NA
j_gene: TRBJ1-5
v_gene: TRBV2
CDR3aa: CASTPGQGGNSNQPQHF
CDR3nt: TGTGCCAGCACTCCGGGACAGGGGGGGAATAGCAATCAGCCCCAGCATTTT

d_gene: TRBD1
abundance: once
j_gene: TRBJ1-1
v_gene: TRBV28
CDR3aa: CASNLDRGTEAFF
CDR3nt: TGTGCCAGCAACCTGGACAGGGGGACTGAAGCTTTCTTT

d_gene: TRBD2
abundance: NA
j_gene: TRBJ2-7
v_gene: TRBV5-8
CDR3aa: CASSLSSGFYEQYF
CDR3nt: TGTGCCAGCAGCTTGTCTAGCGGATTCTACGAGCAGTACTTC

d_gene: NA
abundance: once
j_gene: TRBJ2-5
v_gene: TRBV5-4
CDR3aa: CASSLEGRETQYF
CDR3nt: TGTGCCAGCAGCTTGGAGGGGCGAGAGACCCAGTACTTC

d_gene: TRBD1
abundance: NA
j_gene: TRBJ1-2
v_gene: TRBV2
CDR3aa: CASKFRDSLPYTF
CDR3nt: TGTGCCAGCAAATTCCGGGACAGCCTTCCCTACACCTTC

d_gene: TRBD2
abundance: NA
j_gene: TRBJ2-5
v_gene: TRBV4-2
CDR3aa: CASSQATRTSGQETQYF
CDR3nt: TGTGCCAGCAGCCAAGCGACCCGGACTAGCGGGCAAGAGACCCAGTACTTC

d_gene: TRBD1
abundance: NA
j_gene: TRBJ1-3
v_gene: TRBV9
CDR3aa: CASSVAGDRYGNTIYF
CDR3nt: TGTGCCAGCAGCGTAGCAGGGGACAGATATGGAAACACCATATATTTT

d_gene: TRBD2
abundance: NA
j_gene: TRBJ2-7
v_gene: TRBV13
CDR3aa: CASSPTSGRAATYEQYF
CDR3nt: TGTGCCAGCAGCCCGACTAGCGGGAGGGCCGCCACGTACGAGCAGTACTTC

d_gene: NA
abundance: NA
j_gene: TRBJ1-5
v_gene: TRBV28
CDR3aa: CASSFLRGNQPQHF
CDR3nt: TGTGCCAGCAGTTTTCTCCGGGGCAATCAGCCCCAGCATTTT

d_gene: NA
abundance: once
j_gene: TRBJ1-5
v_gene: TRBV6-5
CDR3aa: CASSFQGGNQPQHF
CDR3nt: TGTGCCAGCAGTTTCCAGGGAGGTAATCAGCCCCAGCATTTT